Below are 4 T cell receptor beta chains sequenced from a single sample in a study of metastatic and nonmetastatic thyroid tumors. With MiXCR, TCRdb called clones anew from the PCR reads. The repertoire holds approximately 39,000 clones, with less than 25% as singletons. No patient had received any treatment before thyroid surgery. Sequencing was done on a sample of blood. The receptors stem from a female donor with papillary thyroid cancer or a benign thyroid nodule (not recorded which). Some clones in this sample may be carry-over from other donors' samples.

The rearrangement joins TRBV29-1 to TRBJ1-1; no firm D call. Trimming removed 4 bases at V and 4 bases at J, with 10 bases between. CDR3 length: 12 residues. Per germline, CDR1 SQVTM and CDR2 ANQGSEA. The CDR3 DNA reads TGCAGCGTTGTCAGATTCGGCACTGAAGCTTTCTTT. Protein sequence: CSVVRFGTEAFF.

This clone was seen repeatedly, ten times or more. This sequence joins TRBV28 and TRBJ1-5; D ambiguous. The CDR3 extends over 13 amino acids. Germline CDR1 and CDR2: MDHEN and SYDVKM. V was pared by 6 bases and J by 5 bases, with 11 bases between. CDR3 region: CASRGRRDQPQHF. CDR3 DNA: TGTGCCAGCAGGGGTCGTCGGGATCAGCCCCAGCATTTT.

Only a few counts were recorded for this clone. A much larger clone is a single base away; this may be a read error. This sequence joins TRBV6-1 and TRBJ1-2; D may be TRBD1 (6 bases). Germline-derived CDR1 and CDR2 are MNHNS and SASEGT. CDR3 length equals 15 residues. The CDR3 DNA is TGTGCCAGCATCCGGGACACCTCGTTCAGCTATGGCGACACCTTC. Its translation is CASIRDTSFSYGDTF.

On this clone itself: Compared with germline, one end of the junction differs, possibly owing to a read error. The chain has TRBV30 and TRBJ2-7, with D unresolved. Germline-derived CDR1 and CDR2 are GTSNPN and SVGIG (reference sequence). This CDR3 has 11 residues. The CDR3 coding sequence is TGTGCCTGGAGTGATGGATACGGGCAGTACTTC. Translated: CAWSDGYGQYF.